This T cell receptor beta chain was recorded in a study of cytomegalovirus exposure and HLA in healthy donors. Study at large: HLA-typed donors contributed about 85 million unique TCRs, which were held in an early data release.

Worth noting for this clone: The antigen is not known.

The PCR contained 60 Vbeta and 13 Jbeta primers. The protocol was immunoSEQ multiplex PCR, while the TCRdb copy is restricted to in-frame clones and leaves out a portion. The table shows 100,000 to 150,000 clones, with 80% occurring only once. V lost 2 bases to trimming and J lost 0 bases, with 4 bases between them. Germline V CDR1 and CDR2: SGHVS, FQNEAQ. The length of the CDR3 is 13 residues. Overall study results and limits: DRB1 showed the most TCR associations and HLA-C the fewest in a later analysis, as rates varied by HLA locus.

The sequence derives from a human donor in good health. V and J are TRBV7-8 and TRBJ2-5; no clear D. The sequenced sample consisted of PBMCs. The CDR3 reads CASSLLYQETQYF. The CDR3 coding sequence is TGTGCCAGCAGCTTACTGTACCAAGAGACCCAGTACTTC.